This T cell receptor beta chain came from a study of T cell changes during pregnancy in multiple sclerosis. Between the trimmed V and J ends, which lost 3 bases and 1 base, there was a span of 10 bases. Germline V gives CDR1 MDHEN, CDR2 SYDVKM. The CDR3 is 15 residues long. TCRdb keeps only in-frame clones here, not all; method: immunoSEQ multiplex PCR. The sample has under 55,000 clones; approximately 91% are singletons. The J gene is TRBJ2-1, the V gene TRBV28; possible D gene TRBD2, 6 bases. The TCR was taken from a female donor with multiple sclerosis, enrolled in a pregnancy study. The sample taken for sequencing was PBMCs (not recorded whether the cells were cultured). In DNA, the CDR3 is TGTGCCAGCAGTTTCGGGAGCCCTTCCTACAATGAGCAGTTCTTC. This sequence encodes CASSFGSPSYNEQFF.